The sequence of this T cell receptor beta chain was determined in a study of T cells after somatic rescue of genetic block (dated by TCRdb to the early 2020s). As for the study more broadly: What the study looked at was long-term robustness, specifically in a T-cell system that came about through somatic rescue of a genetic block in T-cell development.

In the germline V gene (reference sequence), CDR1 corresponds to LNHDA and CDR2 to SQIVND. Here V drops 3 bases and J drops 5 bases, and the junction holds 9 bases not matched to any gene. The CDR3 spans 16 residues, from the cysteine through the phenylalanine. The CDR3 DNA has 48 bases and is translated from base 1. To note about this clone: The clone's antigen remains unknown. Per-nucleotide qualities are absent, and no much larger clonotype sits a single base away.

The receptor library was made with the immunoSEQ multiplex PCR assay. Not all clones reach the TCRdb copy of this immuneACCESS table, which keeps in-frame sequences only. Checked studies attribute under half of the gap to unresolved V genes and leave the rest unexplained. In this sample the table shows about 67,000 clones, about 90% of which occur a single time. About 2.9% of the sample comes from the top ten. This chain joins TRBV19 to TRBJ2-5, and 10 junction bases match TRBD2. Sample: peripheral blood mononuclear cells (PBMCs). The sequence came from a man aged 35-49 years. The nucleotides are TGTGCCAGTAGTATTTTAGCGGGAGGTAACAAGGAGACCCAGTACTTC. It encodes CASSILAGGNKETQYF.